This TCR beta chain is from a study of human T cells and chemical hapten exposure. General observations from the study: Among TCRs, those above 1 in 1000 frequency were unaffected by DPC sensitization.

Documented time point: patch test 1, 2 weeks after DPC sensitization. Treatment denoted: therapeutic diphenylcyclopropenone sensitization with weekly scalp DPC. Staff drew blood before applying each patch test. TCRdb reanalysed the RACE reads using MiXCR and keeps one entry per CDR3 protein. Seen here are tens of thousands of distinct CDR3 sequences, around 7% observed once, and the top ten hold approximately 1.5%. This clonotype was detected a few times. Its antigen is still unknown. The CDR3 extends over 12 amino acids. The V gene lost 5 bases and the J gene lost 6 bases, with 8 bases spanning the gap. Germline loops: CDR1 MNHNS, CDR2 SASEGT.

Sequenced here: whole blood, sampled in connection with sensitization to the hapten diphenylcyclopropenone (DPC). The source of this sequence is a woman aged 25 to 39 with alopecia areata. Some clones in this sample may be carry-over from other donors' samples. The rearrangement uses TRBV6-1 and TRBJ2-1; the D gene could be TRBD1 or TRBD2 (5 bases each). DNA of the CDR3: TGTGCCAGCAGTTGGGACCGCAATGAGCAGTTCTTC. Protein: CASSWDRNEQFF.